This T cell receptor (beta chain) comes out of a study of T cells after yellow fever vaccination. Study as a whole: Preparation of the low-cell-number fractions used SMART-Seq v4 Ultra Low Input. Whole-study results and caveats: Reappearance after the booster was seen for most primary-vaccination clones, at roughly 96% CD4 and 75% to 90% CD8. Contamination of FACS-sorted repertoires by abundant clonotypes from the bulk population could occur.

By 5'RACE template switching, TCR cDNA was produced, with a universal primer site and UMIs added in the process. TCRdb recomputed calls from the 5' RACE reads with MiXCR, one row per CDR3 protein. The table lists about 320,000 distinct CDR3 sequences, around 7.3% of them singletons, with roughly a sixth in the top ten. This clonotype was counted at least ten times. Its antigen is unknown. V lost 3 bases and J 1 base, leaving 6 bases between the germline ends. This CDR3 is built from 13 residues. This clonotype originated in a man younger than 35 who received the YFV17D yellow fever vaccine. The V gene is TRBV12-3 or TRBV12-4, the J gene TRBJ2-5; D gene ambiguous. The sample was PBMCs, taken more than 40 days after the first yellow fever vaccination. CDR3 in amino acids: CASSFALQETQYF. CDR3 DNA sequence: TGTGCCAGCAGTTTTGCCCTCCAAGAGACCCAGTACTTC.